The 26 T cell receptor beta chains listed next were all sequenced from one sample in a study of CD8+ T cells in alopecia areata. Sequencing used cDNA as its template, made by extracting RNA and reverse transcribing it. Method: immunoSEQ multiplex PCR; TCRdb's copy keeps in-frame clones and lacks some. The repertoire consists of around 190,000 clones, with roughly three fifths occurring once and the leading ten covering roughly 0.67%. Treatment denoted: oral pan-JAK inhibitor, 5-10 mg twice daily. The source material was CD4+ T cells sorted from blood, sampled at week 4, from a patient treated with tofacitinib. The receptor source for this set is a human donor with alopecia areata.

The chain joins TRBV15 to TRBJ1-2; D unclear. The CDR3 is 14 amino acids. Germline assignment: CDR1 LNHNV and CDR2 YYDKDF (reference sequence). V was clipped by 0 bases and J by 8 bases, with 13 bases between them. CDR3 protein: CATSRDLRDGGYTF. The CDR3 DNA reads TGTGCCACCAGCAGAGATCTTAGGGATGGAGGCTACACCTTC.

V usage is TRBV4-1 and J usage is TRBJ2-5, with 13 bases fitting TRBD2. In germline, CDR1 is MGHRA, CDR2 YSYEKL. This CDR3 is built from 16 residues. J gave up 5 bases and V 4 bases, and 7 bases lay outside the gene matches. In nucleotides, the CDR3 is TGCGCCAGCAGCCCTGGGACTAGCGGGACTGTTGAGACCCAGTACTTC. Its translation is CASSPGTSGTVETQYF.

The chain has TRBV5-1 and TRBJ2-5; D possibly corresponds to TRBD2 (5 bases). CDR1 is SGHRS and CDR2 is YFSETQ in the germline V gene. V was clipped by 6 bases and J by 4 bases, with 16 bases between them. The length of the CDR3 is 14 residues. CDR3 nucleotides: TGCGCCAGCAAGGCGGGTGAGCGCAGAGAGACCCAGTACTTC. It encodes CASKAGERRETQYF.

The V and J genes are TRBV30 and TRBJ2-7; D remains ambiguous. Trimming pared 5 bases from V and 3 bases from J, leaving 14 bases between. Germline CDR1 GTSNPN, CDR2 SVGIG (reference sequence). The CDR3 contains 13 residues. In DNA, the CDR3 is TGTGCCTGGCAGGCAGCATCCGACTACGAGCAGTACTTC. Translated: CAWQAASDYEQYF.

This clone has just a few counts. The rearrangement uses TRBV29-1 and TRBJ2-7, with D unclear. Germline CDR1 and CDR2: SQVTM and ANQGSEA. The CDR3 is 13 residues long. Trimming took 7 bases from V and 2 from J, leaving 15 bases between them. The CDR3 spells CSAFTLGAYEQYF. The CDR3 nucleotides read TGCAGCGCCTTCACCCTTGGCGCCTACGAGCAGTACTTC.

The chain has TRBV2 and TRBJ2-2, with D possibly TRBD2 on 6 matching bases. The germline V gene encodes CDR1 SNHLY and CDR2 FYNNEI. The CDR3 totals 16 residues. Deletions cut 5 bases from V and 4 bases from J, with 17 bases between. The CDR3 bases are TGTGCCAGCAGTCAGACGGGACTTCACAGCACCGGGGAGCTGTTTTTT. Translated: CASSQTGLHSTGELFF.

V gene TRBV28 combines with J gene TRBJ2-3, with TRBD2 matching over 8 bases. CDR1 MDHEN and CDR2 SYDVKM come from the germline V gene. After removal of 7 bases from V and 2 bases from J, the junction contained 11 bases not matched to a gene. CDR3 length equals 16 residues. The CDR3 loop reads CASTRSSGWYTDTQYF. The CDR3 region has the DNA TGTGCCAGCACGCGGTCTAGCGGGTGGTACACAGATACGCAGTATTTT.

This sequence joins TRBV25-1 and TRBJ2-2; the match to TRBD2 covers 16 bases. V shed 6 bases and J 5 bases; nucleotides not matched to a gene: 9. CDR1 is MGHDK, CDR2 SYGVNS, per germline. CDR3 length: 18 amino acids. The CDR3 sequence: CASSLRGLAGGHTGELFF. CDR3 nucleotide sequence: TGTGCCAGCAGCCTCAGGGGACTAGCGGGAGGGCATACCGGGGAGCTGTTTTTT.

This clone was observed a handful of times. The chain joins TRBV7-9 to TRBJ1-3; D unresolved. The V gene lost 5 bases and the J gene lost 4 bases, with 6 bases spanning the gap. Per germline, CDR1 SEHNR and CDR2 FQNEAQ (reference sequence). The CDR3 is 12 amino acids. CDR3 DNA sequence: TGTGCCAGCAGCACCATGGGAAACACCATATATTTT. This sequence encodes CASSTMGNTIYF.

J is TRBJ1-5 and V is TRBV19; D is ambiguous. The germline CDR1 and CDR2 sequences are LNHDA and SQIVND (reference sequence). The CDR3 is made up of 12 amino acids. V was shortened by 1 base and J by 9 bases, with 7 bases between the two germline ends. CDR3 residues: CASSIGTRPQHF. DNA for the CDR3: TGTGCCAGTAGTATAGGTACGCGGCCCCAGCATTTT.

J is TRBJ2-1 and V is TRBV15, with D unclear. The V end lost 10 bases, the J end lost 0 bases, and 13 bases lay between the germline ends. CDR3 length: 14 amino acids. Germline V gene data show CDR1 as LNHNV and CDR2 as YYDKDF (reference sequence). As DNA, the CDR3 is TGTGCCAGCCTACGTCTAAGCTCCTACAATGAGCAGTTCTTC. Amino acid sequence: CASLRLSSYNEQFF.

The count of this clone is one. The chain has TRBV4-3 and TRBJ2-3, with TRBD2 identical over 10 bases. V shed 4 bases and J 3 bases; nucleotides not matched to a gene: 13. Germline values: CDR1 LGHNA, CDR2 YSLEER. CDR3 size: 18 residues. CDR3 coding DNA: TGCGCCAGCAGCCCCTCATCGGTCAGCGGGAGGGCTACAGATACGCAGTATTTT. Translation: CASSPSSVSGRATDTQYF.

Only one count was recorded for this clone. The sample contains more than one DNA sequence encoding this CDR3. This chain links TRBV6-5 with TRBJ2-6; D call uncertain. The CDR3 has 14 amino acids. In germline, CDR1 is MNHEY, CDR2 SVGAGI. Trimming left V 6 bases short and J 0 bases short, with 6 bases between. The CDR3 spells CASRLGSGANVLTF. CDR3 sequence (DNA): TGTGCCAGCAGGCTGGGCTCTGGGGCCAACGTCCTGACTTTC.

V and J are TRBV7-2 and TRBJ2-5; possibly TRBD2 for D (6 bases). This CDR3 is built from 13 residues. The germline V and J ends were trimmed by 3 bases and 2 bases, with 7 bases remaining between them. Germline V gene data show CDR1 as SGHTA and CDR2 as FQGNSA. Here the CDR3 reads CASSLTRQETQYF. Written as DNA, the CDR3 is TGTGCCAGCAGCTTGACTAGACAAGAGACCCAGTACTTC.

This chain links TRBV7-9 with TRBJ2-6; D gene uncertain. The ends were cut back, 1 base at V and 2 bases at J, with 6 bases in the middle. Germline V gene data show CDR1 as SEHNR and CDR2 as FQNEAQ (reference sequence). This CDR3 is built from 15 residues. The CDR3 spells CASSLVATGANVLTF. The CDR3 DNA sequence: TGTGCCAGCAGCTTAGTAGCAACTGGGGCCAACGTCCTGACTTTC. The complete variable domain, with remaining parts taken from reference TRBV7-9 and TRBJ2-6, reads DTGVSQNPRHKITKRGQNVTFRCDPISEHNRLYWYRQTLGQGPEFLTYFQNEAQLEKSRLLSDRFSAERPKGSFSTLEIQRTEQGDSAMYLCASSLVATGANVLTFGAGSRLTVL.

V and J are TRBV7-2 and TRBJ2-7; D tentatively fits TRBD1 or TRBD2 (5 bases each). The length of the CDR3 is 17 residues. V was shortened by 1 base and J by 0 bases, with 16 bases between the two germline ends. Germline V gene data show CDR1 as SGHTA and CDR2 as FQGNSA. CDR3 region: CASSLEFAGAGSYEQYF. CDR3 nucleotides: TGTGCCAGCAGCTTAGAATTCGCTGGGGCGGGCTCCTACGAGCAGTACTTC.

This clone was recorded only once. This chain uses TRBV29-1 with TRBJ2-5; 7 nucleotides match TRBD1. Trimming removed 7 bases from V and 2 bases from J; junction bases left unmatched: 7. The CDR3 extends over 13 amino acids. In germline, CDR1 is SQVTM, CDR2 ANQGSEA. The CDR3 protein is CSASQGQQETQYF. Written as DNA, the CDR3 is TGCAGCGCATCACAGGGGCAACAAGAGACCCAGTACTTC.

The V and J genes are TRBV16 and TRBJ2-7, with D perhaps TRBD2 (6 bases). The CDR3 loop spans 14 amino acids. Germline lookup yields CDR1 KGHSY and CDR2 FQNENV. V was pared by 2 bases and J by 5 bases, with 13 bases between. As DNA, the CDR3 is TGTGCCAGCAGCCAAACAAGGGCTAGCGACGAGCAGTACTTC. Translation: CASSQTRASDEQYF. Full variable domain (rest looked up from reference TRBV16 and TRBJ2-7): GEEVAQTPKHLVRGEGQKAKLYCAPIKGHSYVFWYQQVLKNEFKFLISFQNENVFDETGMPKERFSAKCLPNSPCSLEIQATKLEDSAVYFCASSQTRASDEQYFGPGTRLTVT.

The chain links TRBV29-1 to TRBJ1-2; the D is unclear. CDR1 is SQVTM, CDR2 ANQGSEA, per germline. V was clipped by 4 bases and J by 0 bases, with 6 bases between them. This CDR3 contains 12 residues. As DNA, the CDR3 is TGCAGCGTTGGCTCAGCTAACTATGGCTACACCTTC. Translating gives CSVGSANYGYTF.

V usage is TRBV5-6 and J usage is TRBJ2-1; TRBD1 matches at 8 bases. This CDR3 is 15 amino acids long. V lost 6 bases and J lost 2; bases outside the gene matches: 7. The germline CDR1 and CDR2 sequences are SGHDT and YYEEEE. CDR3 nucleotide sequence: TGTGCCAGCACGACAGACAGGGGTACCTACAATGAGCAGTTCTTC. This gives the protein CASTTDRGTYNEQFF.

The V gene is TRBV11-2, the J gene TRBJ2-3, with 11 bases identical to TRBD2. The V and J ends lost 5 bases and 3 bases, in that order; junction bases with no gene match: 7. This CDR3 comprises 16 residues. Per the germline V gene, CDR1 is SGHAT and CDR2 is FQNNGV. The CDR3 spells CASSPPRLAGTDTQYF. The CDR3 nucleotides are TGTGCCAGCAGCCCCCCACGACTAGCGGGAACAGATACGCAGTATTTT.

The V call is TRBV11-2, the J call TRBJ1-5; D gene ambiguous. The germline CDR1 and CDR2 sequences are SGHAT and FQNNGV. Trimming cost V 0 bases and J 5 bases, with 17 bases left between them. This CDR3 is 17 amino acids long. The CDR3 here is CASSLDSQPRDDQPQHF. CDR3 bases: TGTGCCAGCAGCTTAGATAGCCAACCGCGCGACGATCAGCCCCAGCATTTT. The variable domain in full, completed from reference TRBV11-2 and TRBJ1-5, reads EAGVAQSPRYKIIEKRQSVAFWCNPISGHATLYWYQQILGQGPKLLIQFQNNGVVDDSQLPKDRFSAERLKGVDSTLKIQPAKLEDSAVYLCASSLDSQPRDDQPQHFGDGTRLSIL.

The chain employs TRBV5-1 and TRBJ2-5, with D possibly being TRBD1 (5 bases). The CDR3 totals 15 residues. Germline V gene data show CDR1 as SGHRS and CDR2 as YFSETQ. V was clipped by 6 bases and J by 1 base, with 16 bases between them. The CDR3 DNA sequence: TGCGCCAGCACCAAGGGGCCCGCTACCCAAGAGACCCAGTACTTC. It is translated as CASTKGPATQETQYF.

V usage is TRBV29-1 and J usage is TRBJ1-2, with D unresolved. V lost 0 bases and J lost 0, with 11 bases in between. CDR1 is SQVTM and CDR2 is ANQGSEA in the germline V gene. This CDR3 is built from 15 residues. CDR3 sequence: CSVEEGPSANYGYTF. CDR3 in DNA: TGCAGCGTTGAAGAAGGTCCCTCGGCTAACTATGGCTACACCTTC.

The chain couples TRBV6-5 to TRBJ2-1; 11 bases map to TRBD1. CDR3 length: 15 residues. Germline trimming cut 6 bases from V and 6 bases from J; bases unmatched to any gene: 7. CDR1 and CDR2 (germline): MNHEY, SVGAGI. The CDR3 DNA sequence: TGTGCCAGCAGAAGGGACAGGGGGTCGGGCAATGAGCAGTTCTTC. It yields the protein CASRRDRGSGNEQFF.

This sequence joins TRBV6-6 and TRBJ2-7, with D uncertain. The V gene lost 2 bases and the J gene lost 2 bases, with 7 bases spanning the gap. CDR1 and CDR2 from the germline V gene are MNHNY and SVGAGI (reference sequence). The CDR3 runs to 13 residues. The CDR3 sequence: CASSYQPAYEQYF. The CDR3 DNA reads TGTGCCAGCAGTTACCAACCGGCCTACGAGCAGTACTTC.